This record concerns one T cell receptor (beta chain) sequence. cDNA synthesis was performed by 5'RACE with 10-nucleotide random UMIs. The authors obtained over 160 million TCR-beta sequences from 15-18 subjects per sequencing run. TCRdb redid the calling of the 5' RACE reads with MiXCR, one entry per CDR3 protein. The sample holds roughly 46,000 distinct CDR3 sequences, about 1.8% seen once. The data derive from a study of neurological immune-mediated disorders. The CDR3 has 15 amino acids. Trimming took 5 bases from V and 11 from J; bases not matched to a gene: 10. This TCR was recovered from a woman between 40 and 50 years old with multiple sclerosis. Sequencing was done on a sample of PBMCs. The chain uses TRBV12-3 or TRBV12-4 and TRBJ2-3; TRBD2 matches 13 bases. The CDR3 bases are TGTGCCAGCAGTCCCACTAGCGGGGGGGCTCGGAAGCAGTATTTT. Its protein product is CASSPTSGGARKQYF.